This section outlines one TCR beta chain sequence together with its context. Its matching antigen is unknown. The data were obtained in a study of shared clonotypes between healthy human individuals. The study's findings and limits: Naive CD4 clonotypes overlapped across several donors at roughly 5%.

The CDR3 spans 13 residues. The germline gives CDR1 KGHSH, CDR2 LQKENI. V was pared by 5 bases and J by 6 bases, with 13 bases between. On sorted subsets, replicate PCRs used 200 to 250 ng DNA, or some 27,000 T cell genomes. In the original workflow: ImmunoSEQ supplied junction-only sequences lacking quality scores, so filtering was different. TCRdb's copy holds only in-frame clones and misses some; the assay was immunoSEQ multiplex PCR. V and J calls and clone size are as listed in that table; D and trimming were resolved from the DNA. The table includes some 790,000 clones, 72% detected once. The rearrangement joins TRBV18 to TRBJ1-1; D unclear. This TCR was sampled from a woman younger than 45 in good health. The sequencing sample was made of memory CD4+ T cells sorted from blood. Subset given: CD45RA-negative fraction. Here the CDR3 DNA reads TGTGCCAGCTCATCGGACTTAAACTCTGAAGCTTTCTTT. As protein: CASSSDLNSEAFF. The full variable domain, rest sourced from reference TRBV18 and TRBJ1-1, is NAGVMQNPRHLVRRRGQEARLRCSPMKGHSHVYWYRQLPEEGLKFMVYLQKENIIDESGMPKERFSAEFPKEGPSILRIQQVVRGDSAAYFCASSSDLNSEAFFGQGTRLTVV.